The 27 T cell receptor beta chains below come from one sample, sequenced in a study of blood T cell repertoires in COVID-19. Clones were read by immunoSEQ multiplex PCR, and TCRdb kept only the in-frame ones, dropping some. The data show 300,000 or so clones, 70% to 90% seen once. The material sequenced was PBMCs or T cells enriched from blood (not recorded which). Source of these receptors: a woman aged 25 to 45 who had recovered from COVID-19.

This clone was recorded a few times. This rearrangement joins TRBV5-1 to TRBJ2-2; 12 bases are a match to TRBD1. The V segment lost 0 bases and the J segment 4 bases; nucleotides outside the gene matches: 4. Germline assignment: CDR1 SGHRS and CDR2 YFSETQ. The CDR3 has 17 amino acids. CDR3 nucleotide sequence: TGCGCCAGCAGCTTGGCCGCGGGACAGGGGGCCACCGGGGAGCTGTTTTTT. It is translated as CASSLAAGQGATGELFF.

V and J are TRBV5-4 and TRBJ2-5; 7 nucleotides match TRBD1. V lost 4 bases and J lost 4; bases outside the gene matches: 16. The CDR3 covers 17 residues. The germline gives CDR1 SGHNT, CDR2 YYREEE (reference sequence). The CDR3, as DNA: TGTGCCAGCAGCCCGGGGCGTTTAGGGGGCGGATCAGAGACCCAGTACTTC. Translated: CASSPGRLGGGSETQYF.

J is TRBJ1-5 and V is TRBV4-3, with TRBD1 matching over 7 bases. This CDR3 contains 15 residues. Germline V gene sequence: CDR1 LGHNA, CDR2 YSLEER. The junction had 8 bases not matched to a gene; V was cut back by 2 bases and J by 7 bases. DNA of the CDR3: TGCGCCAGCAGCCAATCAAGGGGGCTGGGGCAGCCCCAGCATTTT. It codes for CASSQSRGLGQPQHF.

This clone was seen only once. This CDR3 is CASSPRGNSRSYEQYF. CDR3 DNA: TGTGCCAGCTCACCAAGAGGGAATTCTCGCTCCTACGAGCAGTACTTC. V is TRBV18 and J is TRBJ2-7; D is possibly TRBD2 (5 bases). V shed 2 bases and J shed 0 bases, with 14 bases lying between them. Germline V gene sequence: CDR1 KGHSH, CDR2 LQKENI. CDR3 length equals 16 residues.

The CDR3 nucleotides are TGTGCCAGCAGTGGAGGGGACTCTGAAGCTTTCTTT. Residues: CASSGGDSEAFF. The chain recombines TRBV2 with TRBJ1-1, with D tentatively TRBD1 (5 bases). With 4 bases removed from V and 6 bases from J, the gap between germline ends came to 9 bases. The CDR3 has 12 amino acids. The germline V gene encodes CDR1 SNHLY and CDR2 FYNNEI.

A single count supports this clone. The same CDR3 also results from other DNA sequences found in this sample. V is TRBV6-1 and J is TRBJ1-1; D not certain. Germline CDR1 reads MNHNS; CDR2 reads SASEGT. Trimming took 1 base from V and 2 from J, leaving 5 bases between them. The CDR3 extends over 13 amino acids. This CDR3 is CASSEGLNTEAFF. The CDR3 bases are TGTGCCAGCAGTGAAGGACTAAACACTGAAGCTTTCTTT.

This clone was counted a few times. DNA for the CDR3: TGCGCCAGCAGCTTCGGAAAACAGACGATAGGAAACACCATATATTTT. Its translation is CASSFGKQTIGNTIYF. V is TRBV5-1 and J is TRBJ1-3; unclear D gene. This CDR3 contains 16 residues. The germline V and J ends were trimmed by 2 bases and 4 bases, with 16 bases remaining between them. Per the germline V gene, CDR1 is SGHRS and CDR2 is YFSETQ.

The V gene is TRBV3-1 (or the pseudogene TRBV3-2), the J gene TRBJ1-4, with 7 bases identical to TRBD1. Losses at the gene ends were 1 base for V and 5 bases for J; bases not matched to a gene: 7. The V gene's germline CDR1 is LGHDT and CDR2 YNNKEL (reference sequence). The CDR3 has 16 residues. Written as DNA, the CDR3 is TGTGCCAGCAGCCAAGTAACGGTACAGGGGAATGAAAAACTGTTTTTT. Translation gives CASSQVTVQGNEKLFF.

The CDR3 DNA is TGTGCCAGCAGCTTGGCCGGGGTTCTCTATGGCTACACCTTC. Translation gives CASSLAGVLYGYTF. The chain links TRBV5-4 to TRBJ1-2; D remains ambiguous. CDR3 length: 14 residues. Per the germline V gene, CDR1 is SGHNT and CDR2 is YYREEE (reference sequence). V was cut by 0 bases and J by 4 bases, with 10 bases left in between.

This chain uses TRBV9 with TRBJ2-1, with 10 nucleotides matching TRBD2. Germline loops: CDR1 SGDLS, CDR2 YYNGEE. V lost 0 bases, J lost 4 bases, and 10 bases stayed unmatched. This CDR3 is 18 amino acids long. CDR3 DNA: TGTGCCAGCAGCGTAGGCGCCGCGTGGACTAGCGGATACAATGAGCAGTTCTTC. Its translation is CASSVGAAWTSGYNEQFF. Filled out from reference TRBV9 and TRBJ2-1, the complete variable domain reads DSGVTQTPKHLITATGQRVTLRCSPRSGDLSVYWYQQSLDQGLQFLIQYYNGEERAKGNILERFSAQQFPDLHSELNLSSLELGDSALYFCASSVGAAWTSGYNEQFFGPGTRLTVL.

The chain employs TRBV6-5 and TRBJ1-2; TRBD1 matches at 10 bases. This CDR3 region has 16 residues. J gave up 4 bases and V 2 bases, and 7 bases lay outside the gene matches. Germline lookup yields CDR1 MNHEY and CDR2 SVGAGI. CDR3 protein: CASSYPGQGGIYGYTF. The CDR3 bases are TGTGCCAGCAGTTACCCTGGACAGGGGGGTATCTATGGCTACACCTTC.

V gene TRBV19 combines with J gene TRBJ2-3; TRBD2 might be the D (6 bases). Per germline, CDR1 LNHDA and CDR2 SQIVND (reference sequence). Trimming removed 5 bases at V and 0 bases at J, with 18 bases between. CDR3 length equals 17 residues. As DNA, the CDR3 is TGTGCCAGTAGTCGGCGTGGGGGACTTTTTAGCACAGATACGCAGTATTTT. Translation: CASSRRGGLFSTDTQYF.

The chain employs TRBV9 and TRBJ2-3; a weak D match, TRBD2 (6 bases). The CDR3 extends over 15 amino acids. CDR1 SGDLS and CDR2 YYNGEE come from the germline V gene. Trimming cost V 3 bases and J 0 bases, with 11 bases left between them. This chain's CDR3 is CASSAEGRSTDTQYF. CDR3 nucleotides: TGTGCCAGCAGCGCGGAGGGCAGGAGCACAGATACGCAGTATTTT.

This clone was recorded once. One junction end does not reproduce the germline sequence, and a read error may be involved. This sequence joins TRBV7-7 and TRBJ2-3; no definite D call. This CDR3 region has 14 residues. Germline V lookup: CDR1 SSHAT, CDR2 FNYEAQ (reference sequence). For the CDR3, the DNA is TGTGCTAGCAGCTTAGGGCAGAACACAGATACGCAGTATTTT. Its translation is CASSLGQNTDTQYF.

This chain connects TRBV7-9 to TRBJ1-1, with D unclear. Trimming took 3 bases from V and 0 from J, leaving 14 bases between them. The length of the CDR3 is 16 residues. Germline values: CDR1 SEHNR, CDR2 FQNEAQ (reference sequence). DNA for the CDR3: TGTGCCAGCAGCTTCACACAGTCCGCTTTGAACACTGAAGCTTTCTTT. This gives the protein CASSFTQSALNTEAFF. Looking up the rest from reference TRBV7-9 and TRBJ1-1 gives the full variable domain: DTGVSQNPRHKITKRGQNVTFRCDPISEHNRLYWYRQTLGQGPEFLTYFQNEAQLEKSRLLSDRFSAERPKGSFSTLEIQRTEQGDSAMYLCASSFTQSALNTEAFFGQGTRLTVV.

This rearrangement joins TRBV10-3 to TRBJ1-6; D is perhaps TRBD1 (6 bases). Trimming left V 2 bases short and J 7 bases short, with 12 bases between. The CDR3 is made up of 15 amino acids. From germline, CDR1 is ENHRY and CDR2 SYGVKD. The CDR3 reads CAISEAQGNNSPLHF. CDR3 bases: TGTGCCATCAGTGAGGCGCAGGGGAACAATTCACCCCTCCACTTT.

This clone appeared a few times. The V call is TRBV5-4, the J call TRBJ1-4, with TRBD1 matching over 7 bases. V gave up 4 bases and J gave up 8 bases; unmatched junction bases: 8. Germline CDR1 is SGHNT and CDR2 is YYREEE (reference sequence). This CDR3 comprises 14 residues. CDR3 residues: CASSTKTGNEKLFF. CDR3 bases: TGTGCCAGCAGCACGAAGACAGGGAACGAAAAACTGTTTTTT.

V gene TRBV6-5 combines with J gene TRBJ1-1, with a tentative D call TRBD1 (5 bases). Per the germline V gene, CDR1 is MNHEY and CDR2 is SVGAGI. This CDR3 has 15 residues. Between the trimmed V and J ends, which lost 5 bases and 4 bases, there was a span of 17 bases. The CDR3 here is CASSPRGGGITEAFF. In nucleotides, the CDR3 is TGTGCCAGCAGTCCACGGGGGGGAGGGATCACTGAAGCTTTCTTT.

The table lists this clone with a count of one. The chain recombines TRBV19 with TRBJ2-5, with 11 bases that match TRBD2. Trimming cost V 3 bases and J 1 base; bases outside gene matches: 13. The length of the CDR3 is 19 residues. In germline, CDR1 is LNHDA, CDR2 SQIVND (reference sequence). As DNA, the CDR3 is TGTGCCAGTAGTATTAATGCGGCTAGCGGGGGGTCACTCCAAGAGACCCAGTACTTC. This encodes CASSINAASGGSLQETQYF.

This chain uses TRBV30 with TRBJ1-2; 7 positions agree with TRBD1. Germline assignment: CDR1 GTSNPN and CDR2 SVGIG (reference sequence). The CDR3 spans 13 residues. V shed 3 bases, J shed 5 bases, and the junction held 6 bases outside the gene matches. In DNA, the CDR3 is TGTGCCTGGAGCATCGACAGGGTATATGGCTACACCTTC. The encoded protein is CAWSIDRVYGYTF.

The CDR3 sequence: CASSLGTSGLNEQFF. Here the CDR3 DNA reads TGTGCCAGCAGCCTCGGGACTAGCGGGCTAAATGAGCAGTTCTTC. The V gene is TRBV9, the J gene TRBJ2-1, with TRBD2 identical over 12 bases. The J segment lost 7 bases and the V segment lost 4 bases, leaving 6 bases of the junction unmatched. The germline V gene encodes CDR1 SGDLS and CDR2 YYNGEE. The CDR3 is made up of 15 amino acids.

J is TRBJ2-6 and V is TRBV7-3, with a weak D call TRBD2 (6 bases). The V end was cut by 5 bases, the J end by 3 bases, with 17 bases between. The CDR3 spans 17 residues. Germline V gene data show CDR1 as SGHTA and CDR2 as FQGTGA. CDR3 sequence reads: CASSNPVAAGGANVLTF. CDR3 coding DNA: TGTGCCAGCAGCAACCCAGTTGCAGCGGGTGGGGCCAACGTCCTGACTTTC.

The chain recombines TRBV24-1 with TRBJ2-2, with D unclear. This CDR3 contains 14 residues. V shed 4 bases and J shed 6 bases, with 11 bases lying between them. Germline CDR1 and CDR2: KGHDR and SFDVKD. The CDR3 here is CATSDPKLPGELFF. The CDR3 region has the DNA TGTGCCACCAGTGACCCCAAGCTGCCCGGGGAGCTGTTTTTT.

The chain combines TRBV3-1 (or the pseudogene TRBV3-2) with TRBJ2-7, with TRBD1 identical over 7 bases. V lost 4 bases to trimming and J lost 3 bases; unmatched junction nucleotides: 3. The CDR3 length is 13 residues. Germline V CDR1 and CDR2: LGHDT, YNNKEL (reference sequence). The DNA of the CDR3 is TGTGCCAGCAGCCGTGGGGACAGCTACGAGCAGTACTTC. It translates to CASSRGDSYEQYF.

The V call is TRBV7-9, the J call TRBJ1-1, with D possibly being TRBD1 (6 bases). Germline loops: CDR1 SEHNR, CDR2 FQNEAQ (reference sequence). Between the trimmed V and J ends, which lost 6 bases and 6 bases, there was a span of 17 bases. The CDR3 covers 14 residues. CDR3 in DNA: TGTGCCAGCAGGTCCGGGACATCCCCCTCTGAAGCTTTCTTT. It translates to CASRSGTSPSEAFF.

The chain links TRBV2 to TRBJ2-5; 7 bases align to TRBD1. After removal of 7 bases from V and 1 base from J, the junction contained 6 bases not matched to a gene. Germline CDR1 reads SNHLY; CDR2 reads FYNNEI. The CDR3 has 14 residues. CDR3 sequence: CASNRDRVQETQYF. The DNA of the CDR3 is TGTGCCAGCAACCGAGACAGGGTCCAAGAGACCCAGTACTTC.

This chain uses TRBV5-5 with TRBJ1-2, with TRBD1 identical over 12 bases. Germline V lookup: CDR1 SGHKS, CDR2 YYEKEE (reference sequence). This CDR3 spans 18 amino acids. V was pared by 4 bases and J by 4 bases, with 14 bases of the junction left unmatched. Here the CDR3 DNA reads TGTGCCAGCAGCCCCTGGGGGACAGGGGGCGATCGGTTCTATGGCTACACCTTC. It encodes CASSPWGTGGDRFYGYTF.